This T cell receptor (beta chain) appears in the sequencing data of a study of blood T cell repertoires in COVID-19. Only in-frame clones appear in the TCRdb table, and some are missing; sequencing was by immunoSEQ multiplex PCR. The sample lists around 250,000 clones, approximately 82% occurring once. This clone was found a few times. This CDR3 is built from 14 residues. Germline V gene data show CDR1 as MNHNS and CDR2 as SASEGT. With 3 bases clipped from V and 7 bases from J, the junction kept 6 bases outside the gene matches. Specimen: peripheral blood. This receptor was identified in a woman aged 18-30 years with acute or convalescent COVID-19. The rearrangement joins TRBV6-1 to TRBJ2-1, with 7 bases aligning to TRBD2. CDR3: CASSEAGVLNEQFF. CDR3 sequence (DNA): TGTGCCAGCAGTGAGGCGGGGGTGCTGAATGAGCAGTTCTTC.